The 13 T cell receptor beta chains given below trace back to one sample, sequenced in a study of T cell repertoires in ileal Crohn's disease. Time point specified: neoterminal ileum biopsy at postoperative endoscopy, about 6 months after surgery. Some clones are missing from TCRdb's copy, which holds only in-frame ones; the method was immunoSEQ multiplex PCR. The table has some 11,000 clones, approximately 72% seen once. Material: ileal tissue. The origin of the receptors is an adult with Crohn's disease.

V and J are TRBV4-2 and TRBJ2-2; weak D call: TRBD1 (5 bases). Trimming stripped 0 bases from V and 4 bases from J, with 12 bases between. Germline V lookup: CDR1 LGHNA, CDR2 YNFKEQ. The CDR3 covers 16 residues. The CDR3 nucleotides are TGTGCCAGCAGCCAAGAAGGTATAGGGGCCACCGGGGAGCTGTTTTTT. This translates into CASSQEGIGATGELFF.

The chain combines TRBV30 with TRBJ2-1, with 11 bases identical to TRBD2. The CDR3 spans 16 residues. Germline values: CDR1 GTSNPN, CDR2 SVGIG (reference sequence). Trimming cost V 1 base and J 5 bases; bases outside gene matches: 7. Here the CDR3 DNA reads TGTGCCTGGAGTGGTCTGACTAGCGGGACCCACAATGAGCAGTTCTTC. Translating it yields CAWSGLTSGTHNEQFF.

The chain links TRBV7-2 to TRBJ1-2, with TRBD1 as a possible D gene (5 bases). The CDR3 is 13 residues long. V lost 6 bases to trimming and J lost 2 bases, with 10 bases between them. Germline CDR1 is SGHTA and CDR2 is FQGNSA. CDR3 sequence (DNA): TGTGCCAGCAGGAGACAGCAAAACTATGGCTACACCTTC. Amino acid sequence: CASRRQQNYGYTF. The whole variable domain, filled in from reference TRBV7-2 and TRBJ1-2, reads GAGVSQSPSNKVTEKGKDVELRCDPISGHTALYWYRQSLGQGLEFLIYFQGNSAPDKSGLPSDRFSAERTGGSVSTLTIQRTQQEDSAVYLCASRRQQNYGYTFGSGTRLTVV.

The CDR3 DNA follows: TGTGCCAGGGGACAGCCCATGAACACTGAAGCTTTCTTT. Its protein product is CARGQPMNTEAFF. The rearrangement uses TRBV27 and TRBJ1-1, with 7 bases fitting TRBD1. The CDR3 totals 13 residues. The ends lost 9 bases at V and 0 bases at J; junction bases unmatched: 4. Germline V gene sequence: CDR1 MNHEY, CDR2 SMNVEV (reference sequence).

The chain uses TRBV6-5 and TRBJ1-1; unclear D gene. The V and J ends lost 6 bases and 7 bases respectively, with 9 bases between them. There are 11 residues in the CDR3. From germline, CDR1 is MNHEY and CDR2 SVGAGI. DNA of the CDR3: TGTGCCAGCAGAACCGGGAATGAAGCTTTCTTT. Translating it yields CASRTGNEAFF.

This sequence joins TRBV7-2 and TRBJ2-7; TRBD2 matches 12 bases. V trimming: 0 bases; J trimming: 0 bases; junction bases outside the gene matches: 9. This CDR3 comprises 19 residues. Germline V lookup: CDR1 SGHTA, CDR2 FQGNSA. The CDR3 loop reads CASSLAWTSGTTSSYEQYF. CDR3 nucleotides: TGTGCCAGCAGCTTAGCCTGGACTAGCGGGACTACCAGCTCCTACGAGCAGTACTTC.

The J gene is TRBJ2-5, the V gene TRBV5-6; TRBD2 matches at 7 bases. The better agreement between TRBJ2-7 and the DNA end casts doubt on the J call. In germline, CDR1 is SGHDT, CDR2 YYEEEE. The CDR3 consists of 14 residues. The chain's CDR3 is CASTIRGGGYEQYF. The DNA for the CDR3 is TGTGCCAGCACCATCCGCGGGGGAGGCTACGAGCAGTACTTC.

This clone has just a few counts. This chain joins TRBV19 and TRBJ1-5; TRBD1 aligns across 9 bases. V gave up 5 bases and J gave up 0 bases; unmatched junction bases: 20. CDR1 is LNHDA, CDR2 SQIVND, per germline (reference sequence). The CDR3 covers 21 residues. This chain's CDR3 is CASSVRFPGQGMRYSNQPQHF. CDR3 nucleotide sequence: TGTGCCAGTAGTGTACGATTCCCGGGACAGGGTATGCGTTATAGCAATCAGCCCCAGCATTTT.

This chain uses TRBV19 with TRBJ2-7; 9 bases are shared with TRBD1. The CDR3 consists of 14 residues. Looked up from germline, CDR1 is LNHDA and CDR2 is SQIVND (reference sequence). V shed 5 bases, J shed 5 bases, and the junction held 7 bases outside the gene matches. Written as DNA, the CDR3 is TGTGCCAGTAGTCCCCGGGACAGGGTCAACGAGCAGTACTTC. This codes for CASSPRDRVNEQYF.

This clone occurred a few times. The genes are TRBV6-4 and TRBJ1-1; D is perhaps TRBD1 (5 bases). Germline CDR1 MRHNA, CDR2 SNTAGT. The CDR3 runs 14 residues. Deletions cut 3 bases from V and 2 bases from J, with 10 bases between. This CDR3 reads CASSERGINTEAFF. The CDR3 DNA sequence: TGTGCCAGCAGTGAGCGGGGGATCAACACTGAAGCTTTCTTT.

The chain couples TRBV11-2 to TRBJ1-1, with no clear D. V lost 1 base, J lost 6 bases, and 3 bases lay in between. CDR3 length equals 11 residues. The V gene's germline CDR1 is SGHAT and CDR2 FQNNGV. The CDR3 coding sequence is TGTGCCAGCAGCTTAGCCGCTGAAGCTTTCTTT. It specifies CASSLAAEAFF. The whole variable domain, filled in from reference TRBV11-2 and TRBJ1-1, reads EAGVAQSPRYKIIEKRQSVAFWCNPISGHATLYWYQQILGQGPKLLIQFQNNGVVDDSQLPKDRFSAERLKGVDSTLKIQPAKLEDSAVYLCASSLAAEAFFGQGTRLTVV.

This clone was seen a single time. The rearrangement links TRBV29-1 to TRBJ2-2; D ambiguous. V lost 5 bases and J 1 base, leaving 11 bases between the germline ends. The CDR3 is 14 amino acids. The germline CDR1 and CDR2 sequences are SQVTM and ANQGSEA. The CDR3 is CSVNEEKNTGELFF. The CDR3, as DNA: TGCAGCGTTAACGAGGAGAAGAACACCGGGGAGCTGTTTTTT.

The rearrangement uses TRBV25-1 and TRBJ2-2, with 9 bases that match TRBD1. Germline V gene sequence: CDR1 MGHDK, CDR2 SYGVNS. The CDR3 totals 15 residues. V lost 6 bases and J lost 7; bases outside the gene matches: 9. CDR3: CASRTGTGYGGELFF. The CDR3 nucleotides are TGTGCCAGCAGGACCGGGACAGGGTATGGCGGGGAGCTGTTTTTT.